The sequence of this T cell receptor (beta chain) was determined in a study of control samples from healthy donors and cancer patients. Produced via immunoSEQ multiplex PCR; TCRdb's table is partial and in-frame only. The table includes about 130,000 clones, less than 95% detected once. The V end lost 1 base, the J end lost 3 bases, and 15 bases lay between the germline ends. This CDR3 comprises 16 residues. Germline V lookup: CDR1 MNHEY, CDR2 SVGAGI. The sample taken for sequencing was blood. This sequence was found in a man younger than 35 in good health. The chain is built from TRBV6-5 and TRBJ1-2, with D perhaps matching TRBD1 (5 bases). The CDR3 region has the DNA TGTGCCAGCAGTTACTTTTCGAGGGGATCTCACTATGGCTACACCTTC. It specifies CASSYFSRGSHYGYTF.